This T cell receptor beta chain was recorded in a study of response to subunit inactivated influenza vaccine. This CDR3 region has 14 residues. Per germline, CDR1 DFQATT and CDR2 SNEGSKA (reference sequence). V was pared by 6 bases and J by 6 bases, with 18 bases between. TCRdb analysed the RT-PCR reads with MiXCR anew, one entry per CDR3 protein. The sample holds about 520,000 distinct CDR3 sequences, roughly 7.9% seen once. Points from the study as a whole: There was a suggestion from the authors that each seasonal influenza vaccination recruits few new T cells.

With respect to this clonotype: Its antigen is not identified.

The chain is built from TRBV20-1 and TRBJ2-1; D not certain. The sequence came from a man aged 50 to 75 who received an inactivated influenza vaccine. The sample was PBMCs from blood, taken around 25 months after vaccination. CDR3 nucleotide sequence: TGCAGTGCACAAATAAGCCGGAGCCCCAATGAGCAGTTCTTC. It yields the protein CSAQISRSPNEQFF.